A single sample gave rise to the 23 T cell receptor beta chains below, sequenced in a study of response to subunit inactivated influenza vaccine. A single record per CDR3 protein comes from TCRdb applying MiXCR to the RT-PCR reads. The sample has more than 700,000 distinct CDR3 sequences, less than 25% seen once. The input for sequencing was PBMCs from blood, taken 4 to 6 days after vaccination. Source of these receptors: a middle-aged man who received an inactivated influenza vaccine.

The genes are TRBV4-2 and TRBJ2-3; D remains unclear. The ends were cut back, 1 base at V and 0 bases at J, with 8 bases in the middle. This CDR3 spans 15 amino acids. Germline lookup yields CDR1 LGHNA and CDR2 YNFKEQ. The CDR3 reads CASSQVSGSTDTQYF. In nucleotides, the CDR3 is TGTGCCAGCAGCCAAGTGTCGGGTAGCACAGATACGCAGTATTTT.

This clonotype appeared a few times. The rearrangement joins TRBV28 to TRBJ2-7; 7 bases are a match to TRBD1. The CDR3 runs 14 residues. The germline CDR1 and CDR2 sequences are MDHEN and SYDVKM. V lost 5 bases, J lost 2 bases, and 6 bases stayed unmatched. The DNA of the CDR3 is TGTGCCAGCAGTCCAGACAGGGTTACCTACGAGCAGTACTTC. Protein sequence: CASSPDRVTYEQYF.

This clonotype has just a few counts. This chain connects TRBV28 to TRBJ2-1; 7 bases map to TRBD2. CDR1 is MDHEN, CDR2 SYDVKM, per germline. After removal of 6 bases from V and 14 bases from J, the junction contained 10 bases not matched to a gene. This CDR3 spans 12 amino acids. The CDR3 region is CASRSGGSPEFF. The CDR3 nucleotides are TGTGCCAGCAGGTCGGGCGGGAGTCCTGAGTTCTTC.

The chain links TRBV20-1 to TRBJ2-7; weak D call: TRBD2 (5 bases). The CDR3 is 16 amino acids. Trimming shortened V by 0 bases and J by 0 bases, and 15 bases separated the two germline ends. The germline gives CDR1 DFQATT, CDR2 SNEGSKA (reference sequence). The CDR3 DNA is TGCAGTGCTAGAGATGTGTGGGGAGATCTCTCCTACGAGCAGTACTTC. Protein sequence: CSARDVWGDLSYEQYF.

A few counts support this clonotype. V usage is TRBV28 and J usage is TRBJ1-1; D is perhaps TRBD1 (6 bases). Trimming took off 10 bases at V and 9 bases at J, with 24 bases between the two ends. CDR3 size: 14 residues. The germline V gene encodes CDR1 MDHEN and CDR2 SYDVKM. The CDR3 protein is CATIEKTAGEQAFF. CDR3 in DNA: TGTGCCACCATCGAGAAAACGGCAGGGGAGCAAGCTTTCTTT.

The chain has TRBV20-1 and TRBJ2-3; 11 positions agree with TRBD2. The germline V gene has CDR1 DFQATT and CDR2 SNEGSKA (reference sequence). There are 15 residues in the CDR3. The V segment lost 5 bases and the J segment 5 bases; nucleotides outside the gene matches: 9. The DNA for the CDR3 is TGCAGTGCTTCCGGGACTAGCGGTGGTATAGATACGCAGTATTTT. This translates into CSASGTSGGIDTQYF.

This chain uses TRBV2 with TRBJ2-1, with 15 bases lining up with TRBD2. The junction had 3 bases not matched to a gene; V was cut back by 5 bases and J by 1 base. The CDR3 is made up of 17 amino acids. Germline assignment: CDR1 SNHLY and CDR2 FYNNEI. CDR3 sequence (DNA): TGTGCCAGCAGTAAGGGACTAGCGGGGGGTTCCTACAATGAGCAGTTCTTC. It encodes CASSKGLAGGSYNEQFF.

The genes are TRBV24-1 and TRBJ2-2, with unresolved D. The V and J ends lost 6 bases and 0 bases respectively, with 4 bases between them. This CDR3 comprises 13 residues. From germline, CDR1 is KGHDR and CDR2 SFDVKD. DNA of the CDR3: TGTGCCACCAGTCTTCCGAACACCGGGGAGCTGTTTTTT. Amino acid sequence: CATSLPNTGELFF.

Only a few counts were recorded for this clonotype. This CDR3 is CSARDDRAAYEQYF. CDR3 bases: TGCAGTGCTAGAGATGACAGGGCGGCCTACGAGCAGTACTTC. The chain links TRBV20-1 to TRBJ2-7, with 7 bases fitting TRBD1. The J segment lost 2 bases and the V segment lost 0 bases, leaving 4 bases of the junction unmatched. The germline V gene has CDR1 DFQATT and CDR2 SNEGSKA (reference sequence). The CDR3 runs to 14 residues.

V and J are TRBV10-3 and TRBJ1-2; 9 bases align to TRBD1. V lost 6 bases and J lost 10; bases outside the gene matches: 6. The CDR3 has 12 residues. The V gene's germline CDR1 is ENHRY and CDR2 SYGVKD. Written as DNA, the CDR3 is TGTGCCATCAGAAGCCGGGACAGGGACTACACCTTC. Protein sequence: CAIRSRDRDYTF.

This chain links TRBV20-1 with TRBJ2-3; D is uncertain. The CDR3 loop spans 14 amino acids. From germline, CDR1 is DFQATT and CDR2 SNEGSKA (reference sequence). Trimming took 5 bases from V and 0 from J, leaving 12 bases between them. CDR3 bases: TGCAGTGCTGGTGCCGGTTTTAGCACAGATACGCAGTATTTT. Translating it yields CSAGAGFSTDTQYF.

The chain is built from TRBV5-1 and TRBJ1-3; D ambiguous. V was shortened by 4 bases and J by 3 bases, with 11 bases between the two germline ends. This CDR3 is 14 amino acids long. CDR1 is SGHRS, CDR2 YFSETQ, per germline. DNA of the CDR3: TGCGCCAGCAGCGCGAGTGGACTTGGAAACACCATATATTTT. This sequence encodes CASSASGLGNTIYF.

CDR3 loop: CASSPDRVSFEQYF. CDR3 DNA sequence: TGTGCCAGCAGTCCGGACAGGGTCTCGTTCGAGCAGTACTTC. The chain recombines TRBV28 with TRBJ2-7; 8 bases agree with TRBD1. The length of the CDR3 is 14 residues. Germline CDR1 is MDHEN and CDR2 is SYDVKM. J lost 6 bases, V lost 5 bases, and 9 bases had no gene match.

This chain links TRBV7-2 with TRBJ2-7; no clear D. Trimming removed 8 bases from V and 0 bases from J, with 17 bases in between. The germline V gene has CDR1 SGHTA and CDR2 FQGNSA. The CDR3 extends over 15 amino acids. CDR3 in amino acids: CASRAHQSLSYEQYF. CDR3 DNA: TGTGCCAGCCGGGCTCACCAAAGCCTCTCCTACGAGCAGTACTTC.

This clonotype showed up just a few times. The gene calls are TRBV6-2 or TRBV6-3 and TRBJ1-5; D gene uncertain. This CDR3 contains 12 residues. V lost 8 bases, J lost 5 bases, and 10 bases lay in between. CDR1 MNHEY and CDR2 SVGEGT come from the germline V gene. CDR3: CASGQEDQPQHF. CDR3 DNA: TGTGCCAGCGGCCAAGAAGATCAGCCCCAGCATTTT.

This CDR3 reads CASSQAGEDYLSSGANVLTF. Written as DNA, the CDR3 is TGCGCCAGCAGCCAAGCGGGGGAAGACTACCTATCCTCTGGGGCCAACGTCCTGACTTTC. This chain connects TRBV4-3 to TRBJ2-6; tentatively, D is TRBD2 (6 bases). The germline CDR1 and CDR2 sequences are LGHNA and YSLEER. This CDR3 is 20 amino acids long. Trimming removed 1 base at V and 0 bases at J, with 19 bases between.

The chain carries TRBV5-1 and TRBJ2-5, with TRBD1 as a possible D gene (7 bases). This CDR3 region has 18 residues. CDR1 and CDR2 from the germline V gene are SGHRS and YFSETQ. The V gene lost 0 bases and the J gene lost 0 bases, with 18 bases spanning the gap. In DNA, the CDR3 is TGCGCCAGCAGCTTGGAGGGGACAGCGGGTTCGTACCAAGAGACCCAGTACTTC. It translates to CASSLEGTAGSYQETQYF.

This clonotype appeared a few times. The V and J genes are TRBV5-1 and TRBJ2-2, with a tentative D call TRBD2 (6 bases). Germline V lookup: CDR1 SGHRS, CDR2 YFSETQ. V gave up 0 bases and J gave up 9 bases, with 18 bases separating them. The CDR3 loop spans 16 amino acids. The CDR3 coding sequence is TGCGCCAGCAGCTTGGCCCCGACTGGGGGAGGAAGGGAGCTGTTTTTT. The encoded protein is CASSLAPTGGGRELFF.

This clonotype occurred once. The rearrangement links TRBV18 to TRBJ2-5; D possibly matches TRBD1 or TRBD2 (5 bases each). Germline V gene data show CDR1 as KGHSH and CDR2 as LQKENI. This CDR3 has 13 amino acids. V lost 3 bases and J 4 bases, leaving 9 bases between the germline ends. In DNA, the CDR3 is TGTGCCAGCTCACCCGCAGGGACAGAGACCCAGTACTTC. It specifies CASSPAGTETQYF.

The CDR3 region has the DNA TGCAGTGCTAGAGGTGGACAGGGCACTAGCAATCAGCCCCAGCATTTT. It yields the protein CSARGGQGTSNQPQHF. The chain joins TRBV20-1 to TRBJ1-5, with 8 bases lining up with TRBD1. The germline CDR1 and CDR2 sequences are DFQATT and SNEGSKA (reference sequence). V was clipped by 1 base and J by 0 bases; unmatched bases: 5. CDR3 length: 16 amino acids.

V gene TRBV21-1 combines with J gene TRBJ1-6; the table's TRBD1 call for D was not verified on the DNA. TRBV21-1 is a listed pseudogene. The CDR3 consists of 16 residues. DNA of the CDR3: TGTGCCAGCAGCAAGCACGGTACTTCAGGGTATTCACCCCTCCACTTT. Translated: CASSKHGTSGYSPLHF.

The genes are TRBV9 and TRBJ2-1; weak D call: TRBD1 (6 bases). Trimming pared 0 bases from V and 5 bases from J, leaving 18 bases between. The CDR3 loop spans 17 amino acids. In germline, CDR1 is SGDLS, CDR2 YYNGEE. This CDR3 is CASSVATTAQGNNEQFF. The DNA for the CDR3 is TGTGCCAGCAGCGTAGCTACAACAGCTCAGGGGAACAATGAGCAGTTCTTC. Looking up the rest from reference TRBV9 and TRBJ2-1 gives the full variable domain: DSGVTQTPKHLITATGQRVTLRCSPRSGDLSVYWYQQSLDQGLQFLIQYYNGEERAKGNILERFSAQQFPDLHSELNLSSLELGDSALYFCASSVATTAQGNNEQFFGPGTRLTVL.

The V and J genes are TRBV7-2 and TRBJ2-5, with D unresolved. Trimming cost V 2 bases and J 1 base, with 11 bases left between them. In germline, CDR1 is SGHTA, CDR2 FQGNSA. There are 15 residues in the CDR3. This chain's CDR3 is CASSLSWQIQETQYF. The CDR3 DNA is TGTGCCAGCAGCTTATCCTGGCAGATCCAAGAGACCCAGTACTTC. Drawing the rest from reference TRBV7-2 and TRBJ2-5, the complete variable domain is GAGVSQSPSNKVTEKGKDVELRCDPISGHTALYWYRQSLGQGLEFLIYFQGNSAPDKSGLPSDRFSAERTGGSVSTLTIQRTQQEDSAVYLCASSLSWQIQETQYFGPGTRLLVL.